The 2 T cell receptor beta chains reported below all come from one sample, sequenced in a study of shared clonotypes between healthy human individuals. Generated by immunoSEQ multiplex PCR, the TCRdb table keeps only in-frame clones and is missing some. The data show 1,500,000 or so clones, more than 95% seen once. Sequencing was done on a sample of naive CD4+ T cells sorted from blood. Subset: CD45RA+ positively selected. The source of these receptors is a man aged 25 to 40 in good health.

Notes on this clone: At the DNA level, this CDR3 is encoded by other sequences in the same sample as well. The CDR3 reads CSVGAGQETQYF. The CDR3 coding sequence is TGCAGCGTTGGGGCCGGCCAAGAGACCCAGTACTTC. This chain joins TRBV29-1 and TRBJ2-5; no clear D gene. V lost 4 bases, J lost 1 base, and 7 bases lay in between. Germline CDR1 SQVTM, CDR2 ANQGSEA. The CDR3 sequence is 12 residues long.

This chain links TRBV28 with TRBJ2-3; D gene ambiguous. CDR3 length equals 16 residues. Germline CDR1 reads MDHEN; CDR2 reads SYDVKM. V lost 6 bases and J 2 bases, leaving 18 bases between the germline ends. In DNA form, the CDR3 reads TGTGCCAGCAGGTCCAGCCTTGTCTGGTCCACAGATACGCAGTATTTT. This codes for CASRSSLVWSTDTQYF.